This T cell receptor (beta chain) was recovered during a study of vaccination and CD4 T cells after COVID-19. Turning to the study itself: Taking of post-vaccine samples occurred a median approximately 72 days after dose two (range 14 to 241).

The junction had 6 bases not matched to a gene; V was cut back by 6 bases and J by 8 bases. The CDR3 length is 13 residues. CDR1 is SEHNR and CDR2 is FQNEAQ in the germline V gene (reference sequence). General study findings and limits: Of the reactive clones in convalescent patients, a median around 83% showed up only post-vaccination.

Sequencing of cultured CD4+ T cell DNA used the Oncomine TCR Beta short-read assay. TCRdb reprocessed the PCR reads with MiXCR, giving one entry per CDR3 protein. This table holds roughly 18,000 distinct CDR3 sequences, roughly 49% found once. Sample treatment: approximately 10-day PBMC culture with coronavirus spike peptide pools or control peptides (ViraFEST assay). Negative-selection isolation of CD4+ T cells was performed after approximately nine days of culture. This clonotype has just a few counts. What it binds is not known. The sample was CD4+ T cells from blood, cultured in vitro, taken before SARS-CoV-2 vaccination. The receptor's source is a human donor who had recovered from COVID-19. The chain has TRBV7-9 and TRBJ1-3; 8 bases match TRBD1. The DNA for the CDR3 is TGTGCCAGCAGGACAGGGGCAGGGGACACCATATATTTT. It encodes CASRTGAGDTIYF.